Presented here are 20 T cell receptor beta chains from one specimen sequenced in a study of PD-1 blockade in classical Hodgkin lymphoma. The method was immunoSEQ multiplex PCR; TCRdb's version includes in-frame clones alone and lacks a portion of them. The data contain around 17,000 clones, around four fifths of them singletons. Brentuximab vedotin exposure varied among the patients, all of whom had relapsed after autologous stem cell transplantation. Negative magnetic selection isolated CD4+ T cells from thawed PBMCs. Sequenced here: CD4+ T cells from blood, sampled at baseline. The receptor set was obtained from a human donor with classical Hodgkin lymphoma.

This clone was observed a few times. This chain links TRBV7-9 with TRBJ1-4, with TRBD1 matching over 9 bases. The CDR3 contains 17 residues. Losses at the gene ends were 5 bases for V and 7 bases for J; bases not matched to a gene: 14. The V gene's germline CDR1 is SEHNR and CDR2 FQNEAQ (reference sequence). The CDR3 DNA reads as TGTGCCAGCAGCCACCCCCGGACAGGGGCAACAATTGAAAAACTGTTTTTT. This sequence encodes CASSHPRTGATIEKLFF.

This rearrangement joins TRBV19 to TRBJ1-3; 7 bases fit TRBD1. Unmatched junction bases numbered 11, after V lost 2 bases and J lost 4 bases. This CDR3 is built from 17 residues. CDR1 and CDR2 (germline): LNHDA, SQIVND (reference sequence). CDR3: CASSIRSGQRPGNTIYF. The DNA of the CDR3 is TGTGCCAGTAGTATACGGTCGGGACAGCGACCCGGAAACACCATATATTTT.

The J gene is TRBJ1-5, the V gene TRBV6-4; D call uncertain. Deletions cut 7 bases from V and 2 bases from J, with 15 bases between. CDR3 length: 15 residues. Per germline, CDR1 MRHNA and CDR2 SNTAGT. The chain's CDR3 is CASKLRGSGNQPQHF. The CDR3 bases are TGTGCCAGCAAACTTCGAGGGTCCGGCAATCAGCCCCAGCATTTT.

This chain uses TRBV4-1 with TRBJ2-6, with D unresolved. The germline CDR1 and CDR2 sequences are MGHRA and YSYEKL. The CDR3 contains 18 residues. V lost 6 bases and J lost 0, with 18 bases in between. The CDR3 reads CASSRGPPPVSGANVLTF. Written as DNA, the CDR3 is TGCGCCAGCAGTCGAGGCCCCCCTCCGGTCTCTGGGGCCAACGTCCTGACTTTC.

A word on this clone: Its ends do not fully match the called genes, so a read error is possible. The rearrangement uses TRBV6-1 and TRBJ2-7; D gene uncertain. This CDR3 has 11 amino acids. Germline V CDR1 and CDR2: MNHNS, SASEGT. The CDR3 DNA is TGTGCCAGCAGTGAAGGTGACCCTAGGGACTTC. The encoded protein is CASSEGDPRDF.

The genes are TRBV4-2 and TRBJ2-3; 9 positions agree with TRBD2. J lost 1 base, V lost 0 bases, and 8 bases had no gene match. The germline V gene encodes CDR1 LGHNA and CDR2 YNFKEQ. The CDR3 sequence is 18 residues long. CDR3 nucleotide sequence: TGTGCCAGCAGCCAAGATTCCCCCCCTAGCGGGGGCACAGATACGCAGTATTTT. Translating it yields CASSQDSPPSGGTDTQYF.

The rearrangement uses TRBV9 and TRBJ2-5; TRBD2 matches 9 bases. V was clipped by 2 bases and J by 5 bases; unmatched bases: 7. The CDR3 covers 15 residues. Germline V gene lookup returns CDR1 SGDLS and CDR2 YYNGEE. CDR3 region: CASSVSGSRVETQYF. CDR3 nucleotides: TGTGCCAGCAGCGTTAGCGGGAGTAGAGTTGAGACCCAGTACTTC.

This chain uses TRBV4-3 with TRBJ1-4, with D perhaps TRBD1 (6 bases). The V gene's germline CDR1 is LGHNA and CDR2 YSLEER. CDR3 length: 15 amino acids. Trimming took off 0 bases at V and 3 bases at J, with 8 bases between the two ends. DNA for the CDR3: TGCGCCAGCAGCCAAGAGAAGGGGGCTAATGAAAAACTGTTTTTT. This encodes CASSQEKGANEKLFF.

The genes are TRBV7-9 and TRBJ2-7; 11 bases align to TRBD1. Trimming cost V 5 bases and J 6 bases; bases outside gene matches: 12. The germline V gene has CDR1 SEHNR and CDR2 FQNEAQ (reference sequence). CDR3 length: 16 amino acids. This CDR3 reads CASSPLGGTGGVEQYF. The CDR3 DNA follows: TGTGCCAGCAGCCCCTTGGGCGGGACAGGGGGTGTCGAGCAGTACTTC.

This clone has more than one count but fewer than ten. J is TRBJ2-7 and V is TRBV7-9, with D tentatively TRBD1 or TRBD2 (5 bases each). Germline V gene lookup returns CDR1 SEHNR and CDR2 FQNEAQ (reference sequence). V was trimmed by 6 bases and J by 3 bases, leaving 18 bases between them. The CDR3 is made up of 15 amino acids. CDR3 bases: TGTGCCAGCAGTGGGCGGTTTGGGGGAAACTACGAGCAGTACTTC. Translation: CASSGRFGGNYEQYF.

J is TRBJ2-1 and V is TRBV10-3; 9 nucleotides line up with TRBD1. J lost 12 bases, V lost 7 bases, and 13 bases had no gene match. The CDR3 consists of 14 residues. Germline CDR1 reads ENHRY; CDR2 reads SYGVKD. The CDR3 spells CAIKEGQGGVGQFF. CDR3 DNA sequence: TGTGCCATCAAGGAGGGACAGGGAGGTGTGGGGCAGTTCTTC.

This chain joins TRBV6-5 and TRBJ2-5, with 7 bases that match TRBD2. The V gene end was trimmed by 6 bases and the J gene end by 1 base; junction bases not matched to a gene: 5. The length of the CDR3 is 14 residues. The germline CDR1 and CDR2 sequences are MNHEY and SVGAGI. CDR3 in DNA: TGTGCCAGCAGCCGACTAGCAGGCCAAGAGACCCAGTACTTC. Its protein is CASSRLAGQETQYF.

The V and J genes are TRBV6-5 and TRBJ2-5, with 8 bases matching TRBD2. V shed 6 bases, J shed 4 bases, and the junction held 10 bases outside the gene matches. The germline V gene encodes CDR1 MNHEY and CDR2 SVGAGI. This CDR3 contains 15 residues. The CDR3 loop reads CASRNSGMGPETQYF. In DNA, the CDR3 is TGTGCCAGCAGGAATAGCGGGATGGGTCCAGAGACCCAGTACTTC.

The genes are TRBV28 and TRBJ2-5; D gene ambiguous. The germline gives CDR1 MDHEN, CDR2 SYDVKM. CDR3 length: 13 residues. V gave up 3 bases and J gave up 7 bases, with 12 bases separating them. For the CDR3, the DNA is TGTGCCAGCAGTTTTGACCCCCACGGGACCCAGTACTTC. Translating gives CASSFDPHGTQYF.

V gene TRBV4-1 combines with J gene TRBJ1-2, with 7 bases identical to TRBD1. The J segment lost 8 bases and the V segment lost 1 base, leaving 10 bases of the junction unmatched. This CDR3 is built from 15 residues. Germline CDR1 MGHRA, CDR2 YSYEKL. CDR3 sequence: CASSQAQNRGEGYTF. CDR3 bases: TGCGCCAGCAGCCAAGCCCAGAACAGGGGAGAAGGCTACACCTTC.

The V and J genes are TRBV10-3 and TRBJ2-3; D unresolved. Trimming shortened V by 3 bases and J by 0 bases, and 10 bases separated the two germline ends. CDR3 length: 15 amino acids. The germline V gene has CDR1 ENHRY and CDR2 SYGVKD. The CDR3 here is CAISDPLQSTDTQYF. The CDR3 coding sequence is TGTGCCATCAGTGACCCATTACAGAGCACAGATACGCAGTATTTT.

The chain's CDR3 is CASSYLGWSNQPQHF. The DNA of the CDR3 is TGTGCCAGCAGTTACTTAGGGTGGAGCAATCAGCCCCAGCATTTT. J is TRBJ1-5 and V is TRBV6-6; D is unresolved. The V gene's germline CDR1 is MNHNY and CDR2 SVGAGI (reference sequence). V lost 1 base to trimming and J lost 1 base, with 8 bases between them. The CDR3 sequence is 15 residues long.

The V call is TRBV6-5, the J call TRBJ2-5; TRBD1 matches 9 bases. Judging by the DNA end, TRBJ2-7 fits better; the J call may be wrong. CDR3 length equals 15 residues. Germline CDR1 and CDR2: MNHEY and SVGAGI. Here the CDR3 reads CASRQGQGPYYEQYF. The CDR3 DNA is TGTGCCAGCAGGCAAGGACAGGGGCCCTACTACGAGCAGTACTTC.

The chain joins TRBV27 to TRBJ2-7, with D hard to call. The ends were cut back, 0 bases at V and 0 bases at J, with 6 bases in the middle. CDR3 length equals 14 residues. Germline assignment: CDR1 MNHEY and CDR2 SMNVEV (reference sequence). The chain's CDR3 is CASSLSDSSYEQYF. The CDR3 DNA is TGTGCCAGCAGTTTATCCGACTCCTCCTACGAGCAGTACTTC.

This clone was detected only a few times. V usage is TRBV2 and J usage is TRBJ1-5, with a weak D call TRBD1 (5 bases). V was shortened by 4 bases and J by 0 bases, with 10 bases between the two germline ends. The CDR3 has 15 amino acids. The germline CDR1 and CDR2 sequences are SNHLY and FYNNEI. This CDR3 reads CASSGDGISNQPQHF. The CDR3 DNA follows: TGTGCCAGCAGTGGGGACGGAATTAGCAATCAGCCCCAGCATTTT.